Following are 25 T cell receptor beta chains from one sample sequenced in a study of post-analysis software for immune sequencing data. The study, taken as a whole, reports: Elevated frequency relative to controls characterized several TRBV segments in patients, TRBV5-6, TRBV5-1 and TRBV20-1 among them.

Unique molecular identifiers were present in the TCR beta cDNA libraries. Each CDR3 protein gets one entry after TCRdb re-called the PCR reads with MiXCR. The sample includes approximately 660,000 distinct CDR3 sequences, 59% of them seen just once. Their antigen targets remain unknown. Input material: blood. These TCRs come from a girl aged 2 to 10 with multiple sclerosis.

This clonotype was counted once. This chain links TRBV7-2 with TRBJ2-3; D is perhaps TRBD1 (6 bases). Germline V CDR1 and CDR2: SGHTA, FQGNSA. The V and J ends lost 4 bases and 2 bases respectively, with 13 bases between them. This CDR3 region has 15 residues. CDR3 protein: CASSSPTGTTDTQYF. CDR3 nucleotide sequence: TGTGCCAGCAGCTCACCTACAGGGACCACAGATACGCAGTATTTT.

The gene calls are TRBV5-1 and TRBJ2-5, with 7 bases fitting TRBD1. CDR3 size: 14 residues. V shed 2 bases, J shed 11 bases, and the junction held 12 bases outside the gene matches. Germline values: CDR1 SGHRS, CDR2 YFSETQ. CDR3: CASSFQAPTGEQYF. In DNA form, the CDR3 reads TGCGCCAGCAGCTTCCAGGCCCCTACAGGGGAGCAGTACTTC.

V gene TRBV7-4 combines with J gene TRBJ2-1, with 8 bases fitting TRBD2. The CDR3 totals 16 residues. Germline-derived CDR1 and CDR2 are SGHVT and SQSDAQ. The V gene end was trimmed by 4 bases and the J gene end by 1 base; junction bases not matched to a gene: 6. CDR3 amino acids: CASSSERERSYNEQFF. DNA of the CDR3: TGTGCCAGCAGCTCCGAGCGGGAGAGGTCCTACAATGAGCAGTTCTTC. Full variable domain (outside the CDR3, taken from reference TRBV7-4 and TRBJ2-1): GAGVSQSPRYKVAKRGRDVALRCDSISGHVTLYWYRQTLGQGSEVLTYSQSDAQRDKSGRPSGRFSAERPERSVSTLKIQRTEQGDSAVYLCASSSERERSYNEQFFGPGTRLTVL.

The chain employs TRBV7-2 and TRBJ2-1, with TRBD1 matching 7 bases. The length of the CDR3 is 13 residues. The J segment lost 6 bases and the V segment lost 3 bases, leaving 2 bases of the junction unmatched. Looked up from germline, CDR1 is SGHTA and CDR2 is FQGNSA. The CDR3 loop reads CASSFGTANEQFF. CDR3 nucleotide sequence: TGTGCCAGCAGCTTTGGGACAGCCAATGAGCAGTTCTTC. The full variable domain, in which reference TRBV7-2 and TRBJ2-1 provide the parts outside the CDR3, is GAGVSQSPSNKVTEKGKDVELRCDPISGHTALYWYRQSLGQGLEFLIYFQGNSAPDKSGLPSDRFSAERTGGSVSTLTIQRTQQEDSAVYLCASSFGTANEQFFGPGTRLTVL.

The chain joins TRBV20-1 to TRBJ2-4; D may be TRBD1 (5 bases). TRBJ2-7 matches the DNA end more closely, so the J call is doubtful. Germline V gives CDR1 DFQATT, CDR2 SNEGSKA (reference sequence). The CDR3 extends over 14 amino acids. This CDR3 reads CSARESAWGDEQYF. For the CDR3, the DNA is TGCAGTGCTAGGGAGTCAGCCTGGGGCGACGAGCAGTACTTC.

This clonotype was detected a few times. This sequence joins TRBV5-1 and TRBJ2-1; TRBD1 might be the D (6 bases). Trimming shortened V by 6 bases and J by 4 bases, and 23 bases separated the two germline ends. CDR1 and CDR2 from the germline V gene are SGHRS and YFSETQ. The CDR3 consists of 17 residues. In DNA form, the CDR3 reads TGCGCCAGCAACCCTCAGGGGCGACGGATATTATACAATGAGCAGTTCTTC. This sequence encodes CASNPQGRRILYNEQFF.

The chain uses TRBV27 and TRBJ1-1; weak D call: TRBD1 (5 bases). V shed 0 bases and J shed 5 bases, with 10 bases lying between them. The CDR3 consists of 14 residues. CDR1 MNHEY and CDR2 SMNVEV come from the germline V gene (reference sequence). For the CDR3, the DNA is TGTGCCAGCAGTTTATCCTCCGGGACGACTGAAGCTTTCTTT. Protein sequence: CASSLSSGTTEAFF.

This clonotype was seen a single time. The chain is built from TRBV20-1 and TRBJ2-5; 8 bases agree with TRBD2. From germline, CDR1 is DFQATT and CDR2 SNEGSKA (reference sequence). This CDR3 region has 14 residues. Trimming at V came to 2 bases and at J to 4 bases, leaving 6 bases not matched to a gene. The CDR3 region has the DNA TGCAGTGCTAGAAGCGGGAGATCGGCAGAGACCCAGTACTTC. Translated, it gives CSARSGRSAETQYF.

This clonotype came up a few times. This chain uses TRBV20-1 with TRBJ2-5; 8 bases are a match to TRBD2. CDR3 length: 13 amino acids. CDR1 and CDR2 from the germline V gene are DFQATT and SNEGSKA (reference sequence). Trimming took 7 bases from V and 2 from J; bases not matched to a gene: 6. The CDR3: CSVRTSLQETQYF. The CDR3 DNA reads TGCAGTGTACGGACTAGCTTACAAGAGACCCAGTACTTC.

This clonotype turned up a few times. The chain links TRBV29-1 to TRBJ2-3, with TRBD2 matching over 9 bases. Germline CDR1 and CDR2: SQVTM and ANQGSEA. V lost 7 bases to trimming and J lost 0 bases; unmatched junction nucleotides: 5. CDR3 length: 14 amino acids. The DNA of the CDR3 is TGCAGCGCCCCACTAGCGGGTAGCACAGATACGCAGTATTTT. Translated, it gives CSAPLAGSTDTQYF.

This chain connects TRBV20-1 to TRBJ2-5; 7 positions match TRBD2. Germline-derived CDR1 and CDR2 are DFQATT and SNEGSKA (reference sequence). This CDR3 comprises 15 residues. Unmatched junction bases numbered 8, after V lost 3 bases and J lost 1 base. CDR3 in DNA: TGCAGTGCTAGCCCCAGCGGGACTTTCCAAGAGACCCAGTACTTC. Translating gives CSASPSGTFQETQYF.

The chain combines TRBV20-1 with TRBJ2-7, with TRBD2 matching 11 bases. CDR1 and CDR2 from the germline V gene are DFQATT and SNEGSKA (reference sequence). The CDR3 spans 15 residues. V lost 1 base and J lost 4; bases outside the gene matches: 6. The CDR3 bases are TGCAGTGCTAGAGGTAGACTAGCGGGATCTTACGAGCAGTACTTC. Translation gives CSARGRLAGSYEQYF.

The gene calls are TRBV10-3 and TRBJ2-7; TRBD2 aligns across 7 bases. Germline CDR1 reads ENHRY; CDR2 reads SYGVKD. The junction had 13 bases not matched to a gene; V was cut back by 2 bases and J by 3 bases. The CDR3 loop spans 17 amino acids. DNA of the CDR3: TGTGCCATCAGTGAGGGGCGGGGAGCGGGAACTATCTACGAGCAGTACTTC. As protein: CAISEGRGAGTIYEQYF.

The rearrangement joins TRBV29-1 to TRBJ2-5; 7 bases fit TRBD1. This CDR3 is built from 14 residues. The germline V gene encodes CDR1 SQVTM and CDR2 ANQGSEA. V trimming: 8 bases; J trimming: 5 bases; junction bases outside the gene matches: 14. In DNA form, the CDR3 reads TGCAGCCTCGCCCGCGACAGGGTTGGGGAGACCCAGTACTTC. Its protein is CSLARDRVGETQYF.

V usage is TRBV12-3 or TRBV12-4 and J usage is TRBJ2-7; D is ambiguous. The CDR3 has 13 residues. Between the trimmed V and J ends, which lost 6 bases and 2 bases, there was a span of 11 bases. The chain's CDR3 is CASSLSMTYEQYF. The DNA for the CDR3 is TGTGCCAGCAGCTTATCTATGACCTACGAGCAGTACTTC.

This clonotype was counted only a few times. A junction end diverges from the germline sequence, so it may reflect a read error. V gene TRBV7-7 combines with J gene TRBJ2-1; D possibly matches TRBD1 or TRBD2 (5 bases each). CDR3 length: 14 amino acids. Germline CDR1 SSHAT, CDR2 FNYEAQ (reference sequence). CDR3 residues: CASSLVRGEGEQFF. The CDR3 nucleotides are TGTGCTAGCAGCTTGGTGAGGGGTGAAGGTGAGCAGTTCTTC.

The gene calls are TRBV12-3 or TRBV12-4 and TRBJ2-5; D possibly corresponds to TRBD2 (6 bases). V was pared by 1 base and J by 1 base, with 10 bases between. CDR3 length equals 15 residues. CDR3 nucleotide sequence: TGTGCCAGCAGTTTAGGTTCTAGCGCCCAAGAGACCCAGTACTTC. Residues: CASSLGSSAQETQYF.

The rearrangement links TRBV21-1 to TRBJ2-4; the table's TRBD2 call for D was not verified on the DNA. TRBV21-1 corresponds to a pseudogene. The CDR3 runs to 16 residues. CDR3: CASSKESQVVAEEQYF. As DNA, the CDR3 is TGTGCCAGCAGCAAAGAAAGTCAGGTCGTGGCGGAGGAGCAGTACTTC.

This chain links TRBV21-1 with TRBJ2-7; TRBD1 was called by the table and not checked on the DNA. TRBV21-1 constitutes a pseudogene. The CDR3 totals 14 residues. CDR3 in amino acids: CASSKRQKTYEQYF. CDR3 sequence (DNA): TGTGCCAGCAGCAAACGACAGAAGACCTACGAGCAGTACTTC.

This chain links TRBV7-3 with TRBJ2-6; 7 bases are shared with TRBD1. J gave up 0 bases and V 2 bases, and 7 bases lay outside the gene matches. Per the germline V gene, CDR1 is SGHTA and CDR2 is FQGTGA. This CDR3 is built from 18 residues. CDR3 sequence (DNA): TGTGCCAGCAGCTTATGGGGGACAGCCAGCTCTGGGGCCAACGTCCTGACTTTC. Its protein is CASSLWGTASSGANVLTF.

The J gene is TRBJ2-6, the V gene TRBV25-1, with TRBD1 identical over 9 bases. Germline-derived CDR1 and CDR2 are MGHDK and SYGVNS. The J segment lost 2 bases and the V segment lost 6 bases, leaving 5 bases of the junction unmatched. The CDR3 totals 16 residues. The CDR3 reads CASRDRGAPGANVLTF. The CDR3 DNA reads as TGTGCCAGCAGGGACAGGGGAGCCCCTGGGGCCAACGTCCTGACTTTC.

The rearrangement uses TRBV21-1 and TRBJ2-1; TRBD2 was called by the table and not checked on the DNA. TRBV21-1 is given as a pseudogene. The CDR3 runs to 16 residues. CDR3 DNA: TGTGCCAGCAGCAAAGTGGGTAGGGAAGGAGGCAATGAGCAGTTCTTC. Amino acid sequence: CASSKVGREGGNEQFF.

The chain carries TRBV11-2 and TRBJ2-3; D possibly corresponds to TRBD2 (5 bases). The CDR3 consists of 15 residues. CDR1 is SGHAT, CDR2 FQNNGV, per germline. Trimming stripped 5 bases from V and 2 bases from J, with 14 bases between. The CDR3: CASSALADPTDTQYF. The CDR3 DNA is TGTGCCAGCAGCGCGCTAGCCGACCCCACAGATACGCAGTATTTT. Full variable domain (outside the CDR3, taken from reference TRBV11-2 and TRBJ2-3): EAGVAQSPRYKIIEKRQSVAFWCNPISGHATLYWYQQILGQGPKLLIQFQNNGVVDDSQLPKDRFSAERLKGVDSTLKIQPAKLEDSAVYLCASSALADPTDTQYFGPGTRLTVL.

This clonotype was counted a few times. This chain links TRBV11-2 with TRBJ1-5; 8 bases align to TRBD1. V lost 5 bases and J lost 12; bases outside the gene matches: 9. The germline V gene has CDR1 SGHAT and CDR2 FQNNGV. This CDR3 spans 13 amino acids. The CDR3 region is CASSPGGEGGQHF. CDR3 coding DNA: TGTGCCAGCAGCCCAGGGGGCGAGGGCGGCCAGCATTTT.

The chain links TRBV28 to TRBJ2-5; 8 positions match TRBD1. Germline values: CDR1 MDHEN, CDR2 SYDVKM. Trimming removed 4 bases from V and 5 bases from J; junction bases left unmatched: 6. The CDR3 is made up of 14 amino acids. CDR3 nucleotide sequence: TGTGCCAGCAGTTCCAGGGGGCTGGTGGAGACCCAGTACTTC. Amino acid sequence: CASSSRGLVETQYF. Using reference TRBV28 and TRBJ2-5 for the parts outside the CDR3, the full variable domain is DVKVTQSSRYLVKRTGEKVFLECVQDMDHENMFWYRQDPGLGLRLIYFSYDVKMKEKGDIPEGYSVSREKKERFSLILESASTNQTSMYLCASSSRGLVETQYFGPGTRLLVL.